These 15 T cell receptor beta chains were all obtained from the same sample, sequenced in a study of blood T cell repertoires in COVID-19. The data were produced by immunoSEQ multiplex PCR, yet TCRdb's version contains in-frame clones alone and is incomplete. The sample holds roughly 150,000 clones, more than 75% seen once. The specimen sequenced was peripheral blood. These receptors all come from an elderly woman with COVID-19, enrolled during active disease.

V is TRBV7-2 and J is TRBJ1-2; the D is unclear. This CDR3 spans 16 amino acids. V dropped 3 bases and J dropped 0 bases, with 14 bases sitting between them. The V gene's germline CDR1 is SGHTA and CDR2 FQGNSA. CDR3 amino acids: CASSFGRRQTNYGYTF. The DNA for the CDR3 is TGTGCCAGCAGCTTTGGTAGGAGGCAGACTAACTATGGCTACACCTTC.

The chain combines TRBV6-5 with TRBJ1-2, with no clear D. The germline V and J ends were trimmed by 6 bases and 4 bases, with 15 bases remaining between them. The CDR3 spans 14 residues. Germline assignment: CDR1 MNHEY and CDR2 SVGAGI. CDR3 coding DNA: TGTGCCAGCAGCCGAGCGGACGTGGGCTATGGCTACACCTTC. Protein: CASSRADVGYGYTF.

This clone was seen a handful of times. This chain joins TRBV28 and TRBJ1-2; D remains unclear. Germline V lookup: CDR1 MDHEN, CDR2 SYDVKM. The V gene lost 6 bases and the J gene lost 4 bases, with 15 bases spanning the gap. The CDR3 is 14 amino acids. The CDR3 here is CASSLFSEGYGYTF. In DNA form, the CDR3 reads TGTGCCAGCAGCCTCTTCTCGGAGGGCTATGGCTACACCTTC.

The CDR3 here is CASSQDSGQNYGYTF. The CDR3 region has the DNA TGCGCCAGCAGCCAAGATTCTGGGCAGAACTATGGCTACACCTTC. The chain recombines TRBV4-3 with TRBJ1-2, with D unclear. V was pared by 0 bases and J by 2 bases, with 10 bases between. The CDR3 extends over 15 amino acids. CDR1 and CDR2 from the germline V gene are LGHNA and YSLEER.

This chain connects TRBV28 to TRBJ2-7; D is undetermined. The V gene's germline CDR1 is MDHEN and CDR2 SYDVKM. V gave up 7 bases and J gave up 1 base, with 11 bases separating them. There are 13 residues in the CDR3. CDR3 nucleotide sequence: TGTGCCAGCACCCCCAGTCCGTCCTACGAGCAGTACTTC. It yields the protein CASTPSPSYEQYF.

The chain is built from TRBV14 and TRBJ1-6; possible D gene TRBD1, 5 bases. The CDR3 has 13 amino acids. The V and J ends lost 4 bases and 9 bases respectively, with 10 bases between them. Germline CDR1 is SGHDN and CDR2 is FVKESK. CDR3 nucleotide sequence: TGTGCCAGCAGCCCTCGGGGGAGTTCACCCCTCCACTTT. It is translated as CASSPRGSSPLHF. Together with reference TRBV14 and TRBJ1-6, the CDR3 gives the full variable domain: EAGVTQFPSHSVIEKGQTVTLRCDPISGHDNLYWYRRVMGKEIKFLLHFVKESKQDESGMPNNRFLAERTGGTYSTLKVQPAELEDSGVYFCASSPRGSSPLHFGNGTRLTVT.

The chain couples TRBV5-5 to TRBJ2-1; tentatively, D is TRBD1 (6 bases). Trimming cost V 2 bases and J 4 bases, with 10 bases left between them. The CDR3 spans 14 residues. The germline gives CDR1 SGHKS, CDR2 YYEKEE (reference sequence). This CDR3 is CASSFGQTYNEQFF. CDR3 in DNA: TGTGCCAGCAGCTTCGGACAGACATACAATGAGCAGTTCTTC.

The V gene is TRBV5-1, the J gene TRBJ2-1; 7 nucleotides match TRBD1. The CDR3 sequence is 15 residues long. V trimming: 2 bases; J trimming: 7 bases; junction bases outside the gene matches: 9. Germline V gene data show CDR1 as SGHRS and CDR2 as YFSETQ. CDR3 sequence reads: CASSFRLDRANEQFF. In nucleotides, the CDR3 is TGCGCCAGCAGCTTTCGCCTTGACAGGGCGAATGAGCAGTTCTTC.

This chain connects TRBV2 to TRBJ1-5; D is perhaps TRBD1 (6 bases). The CDR3 is 14 residues long. V lost 8 bases, J lost 6 bases, and 17 bases lay in between. Germline assignment: CDR1 SNHLY and CDR2 FYNNEI. The CDR3 DNA follows: TGTGCCAGCGCCCCCGACAGGCTTAGTCAGCCCCAGCATTTT. Translating it yields CASAPDRLSQPQHF. Drawing the rest from reference TRBV2 and TRBJ1-5, the complete variable domain is EPEVTQTPSHQVTQMGQEVILRCVPISNHLYFYWYRQILGQKVEFLVSFYNNEISEKSEIFDDQFSVERPDGSNFTLKIRSTKLEDSAMYFCASAPDRLSQPQHFGDGTRLSIL.

V gene TRBV19 combines with J gene TRBJ2-3; D may be TRBD2 (6 bases). Per germline, CDR1 LNHDA and CDR2 SQIVND (reference sequence). Trimming removed 8 bases at V and 9 bases at J, with 12 bases between. This CDR3 region has 11 residues. Here the CDR3 DNA reads TGTGCCAGTTTGGGGGGAAGGACGCAGTATTTT. Translated, it gives CASLGGRTQYF.

V gene TRBV21-1 combines with J gene TRBJ2-3; the table's D call, TRBD1, has no DNA check behind it. TRBV21-1 is a recognized pseudogene. There are 15 residues in the CDR3. The CDR3 sequence is CAIKDRYQSADTQYF. The CDR3 DNA reads TGTGCCATAAAGGACAGGTACCAGAGCGCAGATACGCAGTATTTT.

The genes are TRBV9 and TRBJ2-2; TRBD1 aligns across 8 bases. The germline CDR1 and CDR2 sequences are SGDLS and YYNGEE. The junction had 10 bases not matched to a gene; V was cut back by 3 bases and J by 0 bases. The CDR3 has 18 amino acids. CDR3 coding DNA: TGTGCCAGCAGCGCTTCCGGGACAGGCTTCGCGAACACCGGGGAGCTGTTTTTT. Its protein is CASSASGTGFANTGELFF.

The CDR3 region has the DNA TGTGCCAGCAGCCAAGAGGGCAGGCTCTCCTACAATGAGCAGTTCTTC. It yields the protein CASSQEGRLSYNEQFF. This chain links TRBV4-2 with TRBJ2-1; no firm D call. The V gene's germline CDR1 is LGHNA and CDR2 YNFKEQ. There are 16 residues in the CDR3. V lost 0 bases, J lost 0 bases, and 9 bases lay in between.

This clone appeared a single time. The chain has TRBV4-1 and TRBJ2-5; a possible D gene is TRBD2 (5 bases). Germline V CDR1 and CDR2: MGHRA, YSYEKL. CDR3 length: 15 residues. The V and J ends lost 5 bases and 5 bases respectively, with 18 bases between them. CDR3 in DNA: TGCGCCAGCAGCACCCTAGGCGATAGCGCTGAGACCCAGTACTTC. Translation gives CASSTLGDSAETQYF.

The gene calls are TRBV19 and TRBJ2-1; no reliable D call. The CDR3 loop spans 15 amino acids. V shed 3 bases and J shed 8 bases, with 17 bases lying between them. Germline loops: CDR1 LNHDA, CDR2 SQIVND (reference sequence). CDR3 protein: CASSMPVALTDEQFF. DNA of the CDR3: TGTGCCAGTAGTATGCCCGTCGCTCTAACGGATGAGCAGTTCTTC.